This paragraph covers one T cell receptor beta chain sequence. This sample was included in a study of blood T cell repertoires in COVID-19. CDR3 length: 14 residues. Trimming pared 8 bases from V and 1 base from J, leaving 12 bases between. CDR1 is MDHEN, CDR2 SYDVKM, per germline. Original analysis: The assay estimated nucleated cells by amplifying reference gene primers. TCRdb's table, derived via immunoSEQ multiplex PCR, lists solely in-frame clones and lacks some. V, J and clone size are taken as reported in that table, and D and trimming were inferred from the DNA itself. The sample includes 350,000 to 450,000 clones, around 87% of them seen just once.

Input material: PBMCs or T cells enriched from blood (not recorded which). The chain couples TRBV28 to TRBJ1-3, with a weak D call TRBD1 (5 bases). This clonotype was obtained from a man aged 35-49 years in a cohort exposed to, infected with or recovered from COVID-19 (not recorded which). DNA for the CDR3: TGTGCCAGCCTTACAGGCGGATCTGGAAACACCATATATTTT. Its protein is CASLTGGSGNTIYF.